These 10 T cell receptor beta chains were all obtained from the same sample, sequenced in a study of T cell responses to AZD1222 COVID-19 vaccine. Produced via immunoSEQ multiplex PCR; TCRdb's table is partial and in-frame only. The sample holds approximately 110,000 clones, about nine tenths seen once. The starting material was peripheral blood, obtained on day 0 of AZD1222 vaccination. The source of these receptors is an adult in good health.

CDR3 loop: CASSLDLRNTGELFF. CDR3 bases: TGTGCCAGCAGCTTGGACTTAAGGAACACCGGGGAGCTGTTTTTT. This chain uses TRBV5-4 with TRBJ2-2; D is unresolved. V was trimmed by 0 bases and J by 1 base, leaving 7 bases between them. CDR3 length: 15 residues. The V gene's germline CDR1 is SGHNT and CDR2 YYREEE (reference sequence). The full variable domain, rest sourced from reference TRBV5-4 and TRBJ2-2, is ETGVTQSPTHLIKTRGQQVTLRCSSQSGHNTVSWYQQALGQGPQFIFQYYREEENGRGNFPPRFSGLQFPNYSSELNVNALELDDSALYLCASSLDLRNTGELFFGEGSRLTVL.

The chain employs TRBV10-3 and TRBJ2-3, with 8 positions matching TRBD2. The CDR3 runs to 17 residues. Germline V lookup: CDR1 ENHRY, CDR2 SYGVKD. V gave up 3 bases and J gave up 0 bases; unmatched junction bases: 8. CDR3 residues: CAISDRLAGTSTDTQYF. Here the CDR3 DNA reads TGTGCCATCAGTGATCGGCTAGCGGGTACTAGCACAGATACGCAGTATTTT.

The chain carries TRBV9 and TRBJ2-2, with D possibly matching TRBD1 (5 bases). There are 15 residues in the CDR3. V was clipped by 0 bases and J by 7 bases, with 13 bases between them. CDR1 and CDR2 from the germline V gene are SGDLS and YYNGEE. DNA of the CDR3: TGTGCCAGCAGCGTAGTTGGCCAAGGGGACGGGGAGCTGTTTTTT. Protein sequence: CASSVVGQGDGELFF.

The chain employs TRBV27 and TRBJ2-7, with TRBD1 identical over 7 bases. Trimming removed 4 bases from V and 0 bases from J; junction bases left unmatched: 9. This CDR3 spans 16 amino acids. Germline V gene sequence: CDR1 MNHEY, CDR2 SMNVEV (reference sequence). This CDR3 is CASSSPPGQSSYEQYF. As DNA, the CDR3 is TGTGCCAGCAGTTCCCCGCCGGGACAGAGCTCCTACGAGCAGTACTTC.

The chain joins TRBV6-5 to TRBJ1-4; the D is unclear. CDR3 size: 15 residues. Germline V CDR1 and CDR2: MNHEY, SVGAGI. V lost 5 bases to trimming and J lost 3 bases, with 13 bases between them. The CDR3 DNA is TGTGCCAGCAGTCCACCCGGGAGGGCTAATGAAAAACTGTTTTTT. It codes for CASSPPGRANEKLFF.

The CDR3 bases are TGTGCCAGCAGTGAACCCGGACTAGCGAACAATGAGCAGTTCTTC. Protein product: CASSEPGLANNEQFF. The V call is TRBV6-1, the J call TRBJ2-1; the match to TRBD2 covers 9 bases. Germline-derived CDR1 and CDR2 are MNHNS and SASEGT. The CDR3 is 15 residues long. Trimming removed 2 bases from V and 5 bases from J; junction bases left unmatched: 4.

The rearrangement links TRBV20-1 to TRBJ2-1; either TRBD1 or TRBD2 may fit D (6 bases each). The V and J ends lost 3 bases and 7 bases respectively, with 16 bases between them. The V gene's germline CDR1 is DFQATT and CDR2 SNEGSKA (reference sequence). The CDR3 sequence is 14 residues long. CDR3 sequence reads: CSASGGPRQNEQFF. CDR3 nucleotides: TGCAGTGCTAGTGGGGGGCCACGTCAGAATGAGCAGTTCTTC.

The chain employs TRBV7-9 and TRBJ2-3, with TRBD2 identical over 9 bases. Germline CDR1 is SEHNR and CDR2 is FQNEAQ (reference sequence). V gave up 5 bases and J gave up 2 bases; unmatched junction bases: 5. The CDR3 is 15 residues long. The CDR3 reads CASSLSGRTTDTQYF. The CDR3 nucleotides read TGTGCCAGCAGCCTGAGCGGGAGGACCACAGATACGCAGTATTTT.

This clone was seen once. The chain has TRBV2 and TRBJ1-6, with 10 bases that match TRBD1. From germline, CDR1 is SNHLY and CDR2 FYNNEI. V lost 6 bases and J lost 7; bases outside the gene matches: 9. The CDR3 length is 16 residues. CDR3 region: CASRVAGTGVNSPLHF. The CDR3, as DNA: TGTGCCAGCAGAGTAGCCGGGACAGGGGTAAATTCACCCCTCCACTTT.

In regard to this clone: The sample carries other DNA sequences with the same CDR3. The gene calls are TRBV10-1 and TRBJ1-5; the D is unclear. The CDR3 covers 13 residues. V gave up 2 bases and J gave up 6 bases, with 8 bases separating them. The germline V gene has CDR1 WNHNN and CDR2 SYGVQD (reference sequence). CDR3: CASSESVGQPQHF. Here the CDR3 DNA reads TGCGCCAGCAGTGAGAGTGTTGGTCAGCCCCAGCATTTT.